The sequence of this T cell receptor beta chain was determined in a study of blood T cell repertoires in COVID-19. For the study at large: Sites across the United States, Italy and Spain contributed samples from acute and convalescent COVID-19. T cells, B-cell-depleted T cells, or PBMCs supplied cDNA or gDNA.

Authors' methods: Estimation of nucleated cell counts was performed using reference gene primer amplification. Profiling relied on immunoSEQ multiplex PCR, and the TCRdb table lists in-frame clones only, not all of them. V and J calls and clone size come straight from that table; D and trimming were deduced from the DNA. Of roughly 250,000 clones in the sample, less than 85% were seen once. The CDR3 length is 13 residues. The J segment lost 7 bases and the V segment lost 3 bases, leaving 3 bases of the junction unmatched. The germline V gene encodes CDR1 SGHNT and CDR2 YYREEE (reference sequence). Sequencing used peripheral blood. The sequence derives from a woman of 80 years or more with active or convalescent COVID-19. The V and J genes are TRBV5-4 and TRBJ2-1; 8 bases line up with TRBD1. DNA of the CDR3: TGTGCCAGCAGCTGGACAGGGTTGAATGAGCAGTTCTTC. Amino acids: CASSWTGLNEQFF.